This TCR beta chain was sequenced in a study of blood T cell repertoires in COVID-19. Participants' reported clinical history set cohort assignment. Sequencing used immunoSEQ multiplex PCR; TCRdb keeps in-frame clones, though not all of them. The sample yields fewer than 250,000 clones, around 86% seen once. This clone was picked up one time. Germline CDR1 and CDR2: LNHDA and SQIVND (reference sequence). The V gene lost 5 bases and the J gene lost 0 bases, with 14 bases spanning the gap. CDR3 length: 17 amino acids. V and J are TRBV19 and TRBJ2-6; the D gene is possibly TRBD1 (6 bases). The origin of this receptor is a man aged 25-40 years in a cohort exposed to, infected with or recovered from COVID-19 (not recorded which). Sequencing input: PBMCs or T cells enriched from blood (not recorded which). The CDR3 DNA sequence: TGTGCCAGTAGTGGGGCACAGGGATCCTCTGGGGCCAACGTCCTGACTTTC. Translation gives CASSGAQGSSGANVLTF.